This is a list of T cell receptor beta chains from one sample in a study of human T cells and chemical hapten exposure. TCRdb redid the calling of the RACE reads with MiXCR, one entry per CDR3 protein. The sample has 380,000 or so distinct CDR3 sequences, 4.8% seen once; the top ten hold 2% to 2.5%. Sequencing was performed on whole blood, taken in connection with sensitization to the hapten diphenylcyclopropenone (DPC). These receptors were collected from a woman aged 45 to 65 with alopecia areata. Some clones in this sample may be carry-over from other donors' samples. Both conserved end residues are part of each CDR3. A D gene is named only where the DNA matches it firmly. Expanded clones are given a class, and other clones once, few, many or no size at all.

v_call	j_call	cdr3_length	d_call	clone_size	cdr3_aa	cdr3_nt
TRBV2	TRBJ2-7	15	NA	many	CASSITGQNHYEQYF	TGTGCCAGCAGTATAACAGGGCAGAACCACTACGAGCAGTACTTC
TRBV5-5	TRBJ2-6	17	TRBD1	NA	CASSAQGGSSGANVLTF	TGTGCCAGCAGCGCACAGGGGGGTAGCTCTGGGGCCAACGTCCTGACTTTC
TRBV11-2	TRBJ2-3	15	TRBD2	few	CASSTSGRGSDTQYF	TGTGCCAGCAGCACTAGCGGGAGAGGCTCAGATACGCAGTATTTT
TRBV29-1	TRBJ1-3	16	NA	few	CSVRQTESFSGNTIYF	TGCAGCGTTCGTCAGACAGAATCATTCTCTGGAAACACCATATATTTT
TRBV12-3/TRBV12-4	TRBJ2-1	14	TRBD1	few	CASSQGAEYNEQFF	TGTGCCAGCAGCCAGGGGGCGGAATACAATGAGCAGTTCTTC
TRBV5-5	TRBJ1-1	17	NA	many	CASSLRGQGVGETEAFF	TGTGCCAGCAGCTTGCGTGGGCAGGGAGTTGGGGAGACTGAAGCTTTCTTT
TRBV28	TRBJ1-6	14	TRBD1	many	CASSSGQPNSPLHF	TGTGCCAGCAGCTCGGGACAGCCTAATTCACCCCTCCACTTT
TRBV27	TRBJ2-7	12	NA	NA	CASRSGLYEQYF	TGTGCCAGCCGTAGCGGACTATACGAGCAGTACTTC
TRBV12-5	TRBJ1-2	14	NA	many	CASGLEVLGYGYTF	TGTGCTAGTGGTTTGGAGGTCTTAGGCTATGGCTACACCTTC
TRBV15	TRBJ1-1	17	TRBD1	few	CATSRDPLTGRSTEAFF	TGTGCCACCAGCAGAGACCCGCTGACAGGGAGATCCACTGAAGCTTTCTTT
TRBV7-9	TRBJ2-7	15	TRBD1	many	CASSSPKDRVHEQYF	TGTGCCAGCAGCTCCCCGAAGGACAGGGTCCACGAGCAGTACTTC
TRBV7-9	TRBJ1-5	14	NA	few	CASSFSGGVQPQHF	TGTGCCAGCAGCTTTTCGGGGGGCGTCCAGCCCCAGCATTTT
TRBV4-2	TRBJ2-5	16	TRBD2	many	CASSQPIAGGYETQYF	TGTGCCAGCAGCCAACCGATAGCGGGAGGGTATGAGACCCAGTACTTC
TRBV7-8	TRBJ1-3	14	NA	many	CASTRGDSGNTIYF	TGTGCCAGCACGAGGGGGGACTCTGGAAACACCATATATTTT
TRBV29-1	TRBJ2-1	13	NA	many	CSVEERTYNEQFF	TGCAGCGTTGAGGAGCGGACCTACAATGAGCAGTTCTTC
TRBV12-5	TRBJ2-1	17	NA	many	CASGLVLRGSSYNEQFF	TGTGCTAGTGGTTTGGTTCTTAGGGGGAGCTCCTACAATGAGCAGTTCTTC